This paragraph reports one T cell receptor beta chain. The antigen is not known. In TCRdb, the RT-PCR reads were re-called with MiXCR into one record per CDR3 protein. This sample has hundreds of thousands of distinct CDR3 sequences, with 16% found just once. V was clipped by 9 bases and J by 2 bases; unmatched bases: 5. Germline V lookup: CDR1 ENHRY, CDR2 SYGVKD. The CDR3 is 13 residues long. The data derive from a study of response to subunit inactivated influenza vaccine. Study results and caveats: Authors suggested that a seasonal influenza vaccination recruits few new T cells each time.

The V call is TRBV10-3, the J call TRBJ2-7; 9 positions match TRBD1. This TCR was sampled from a man aged 50 to 69 who received an inactivated influenza vaccine. The specimen comprised CD4+ T cells sorted from PBMCs, sampled approximately 25 months after vaccination. Written as DNA, the CDR3 is TGTGCCATGGGCGACAGGGGGGCCTACGAGCAGTACTTC. Amino acid sequence: CAMGDRGAYEQYF.